The clone carrying this T cell receptor (beta chain) has just a few counts. CDR1 and CDR2 from the germline V gene are SGHRS and YFSETQ. Trimming removed 2 bases at V and 4 bases at J, with 12 bases between. The CDR3 extends over 14 amino acids. PCR involved 60 Vbeta and 13 Jbeta primers. The assay was immunoSEQ multiplex PCR, and TCRdb's table has in-frame clones only and misses some. The repertoire consists of about 120,000 clones, with 8.5% to 9% occurring once and the leading ten covering around 6.1%. This record belongs to a study of cytomegalovirus exposure and HLA in healthy donors. The overall study: Findings of an earlier analysis included 110 million or so unique TCR beta sequences from around 180 million T cells.

The chain carries TRBV5-1 and TRBJ1-1; no clear D gene. Sequences were obtained from PBMCs. This TCR was recovered from a woman aged 40-49 years in good health and CMV-seropositive. The CDR3 loop reads CASSLDSFGTEAFF. The CDR3 DNA sequence: TGCGCCAGCAGCTTAGATTCGTTCGGCACTGAAGCTTTCTTT.